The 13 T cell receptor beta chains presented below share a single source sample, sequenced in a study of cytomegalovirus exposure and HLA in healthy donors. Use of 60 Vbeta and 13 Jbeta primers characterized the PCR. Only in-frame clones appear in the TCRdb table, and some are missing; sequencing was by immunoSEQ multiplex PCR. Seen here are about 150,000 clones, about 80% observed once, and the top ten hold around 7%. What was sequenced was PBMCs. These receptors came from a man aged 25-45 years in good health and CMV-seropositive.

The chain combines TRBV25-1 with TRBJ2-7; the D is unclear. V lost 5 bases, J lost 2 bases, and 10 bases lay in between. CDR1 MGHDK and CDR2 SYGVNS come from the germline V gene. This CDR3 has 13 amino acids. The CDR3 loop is CASSLGLAYEQYF. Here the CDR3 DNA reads TGTGCCAGCAGTCTGGGCCTGGCCTACGAGCAGTACTTC.

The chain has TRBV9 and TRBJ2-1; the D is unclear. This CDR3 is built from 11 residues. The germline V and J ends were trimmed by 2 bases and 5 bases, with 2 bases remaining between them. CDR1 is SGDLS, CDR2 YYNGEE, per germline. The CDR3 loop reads CASSVNNEQFF. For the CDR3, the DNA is TGTGCCAGCAGCGTCAACAATGAGCAGTTCTTC.

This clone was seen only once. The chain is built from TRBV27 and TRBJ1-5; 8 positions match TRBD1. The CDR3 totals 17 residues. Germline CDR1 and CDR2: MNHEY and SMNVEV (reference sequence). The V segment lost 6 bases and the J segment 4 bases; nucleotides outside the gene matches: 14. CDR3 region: CASSPMSRTGPNQPQHF. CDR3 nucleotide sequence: TGTGCCAGCAGCCCAATGTCCCGGACAGGGCCTAATCAGCCCCAGCATTTT.

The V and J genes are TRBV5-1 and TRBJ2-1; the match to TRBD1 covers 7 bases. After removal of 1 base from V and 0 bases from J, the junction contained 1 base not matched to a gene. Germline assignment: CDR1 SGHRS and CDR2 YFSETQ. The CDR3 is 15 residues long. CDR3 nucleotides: TGCGCCAGCAGCTTGTGGGACAGCTCCTACAATGAGCAGTTCTTC. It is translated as CASSLWDSSYNEQFF.

The DNA of the CDR3 is TGTGCCAGCAGACGGAGTCCAAACTCTGGAAACACCATATATTTT. This encodes CASRRSPNSGNTIYF. V and J are TRBV28 and TRBJ1-3; D is unclear. This CDR3 has 15 residues. The germline gives CDR1 MDHEN, CDR2 SYDVKM. V gave up 6 bases and J gave up 0 bases, with 12 bases separating them.

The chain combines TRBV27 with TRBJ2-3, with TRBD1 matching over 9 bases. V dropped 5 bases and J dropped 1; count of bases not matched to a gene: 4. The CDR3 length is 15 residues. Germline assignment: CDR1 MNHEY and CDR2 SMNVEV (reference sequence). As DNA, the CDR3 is TGTGCCAGCAGTCAAAGGGACAGGGGCACAGATACGCAGTATTTT. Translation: CASSQRDRGTDTQYF.

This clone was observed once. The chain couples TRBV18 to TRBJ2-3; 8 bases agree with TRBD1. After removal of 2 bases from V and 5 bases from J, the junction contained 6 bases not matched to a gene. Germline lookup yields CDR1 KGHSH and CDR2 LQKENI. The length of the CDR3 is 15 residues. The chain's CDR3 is CASSPVGQGLDTQYF. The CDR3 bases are TGTGCCAGCTCACCAGTAGGACAGGGTCTAGATACGCAGTATTTT.

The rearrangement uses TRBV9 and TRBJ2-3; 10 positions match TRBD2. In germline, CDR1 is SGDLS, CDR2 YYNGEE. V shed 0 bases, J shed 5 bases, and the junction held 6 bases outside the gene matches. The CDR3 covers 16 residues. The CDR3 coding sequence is TGTGCCAGCAGCGTAGATAGCGGGAGGATGGGAGATACGCAGTATTTT. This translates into CASSVDSGRMGDTQYF.

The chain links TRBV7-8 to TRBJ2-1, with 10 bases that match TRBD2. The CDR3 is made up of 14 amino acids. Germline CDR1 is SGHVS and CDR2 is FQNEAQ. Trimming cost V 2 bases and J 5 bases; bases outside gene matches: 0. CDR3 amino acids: CASSLLAGDNEQFF. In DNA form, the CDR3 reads TGTGCCAGCAGCTTACTAGCGGGAGACAATGAGCAGTTCTTC.

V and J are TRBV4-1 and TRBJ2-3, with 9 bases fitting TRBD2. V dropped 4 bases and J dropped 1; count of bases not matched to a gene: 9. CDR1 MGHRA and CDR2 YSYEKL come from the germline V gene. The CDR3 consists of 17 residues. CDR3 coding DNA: TGCGCCAGCAGCCTCATGCGGCGGGGGGGCGGCACAGATACGCAGTATTTT. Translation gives CASSLMRRGGGTDTQYF.

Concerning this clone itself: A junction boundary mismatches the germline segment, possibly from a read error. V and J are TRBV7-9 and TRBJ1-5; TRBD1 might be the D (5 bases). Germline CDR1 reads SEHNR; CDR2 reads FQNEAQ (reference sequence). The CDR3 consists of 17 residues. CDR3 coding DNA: TGTTCCAGCAGGTCACCCGGTTGCAGGGAAAACTATCAGCCCCAGCATTTT. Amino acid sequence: CSSRSPGCRENYQPQHF.

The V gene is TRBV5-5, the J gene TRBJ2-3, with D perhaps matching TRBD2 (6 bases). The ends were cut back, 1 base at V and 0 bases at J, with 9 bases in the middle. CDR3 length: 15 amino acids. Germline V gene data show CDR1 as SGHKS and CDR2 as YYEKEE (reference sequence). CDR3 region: CASSLRRGSTDTQYF. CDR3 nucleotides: TGTGCCAGCAGCTTGCGGCGGGGAAGCACAGATACGCAGTATTTT.

The CDR3 bases are TGCGCCAGCAGCCCATGGACAGGCATCTCTGGAAACACCATATATTTT. Protein sequence: CASSPWTGISGNTIYF. The rearrangement joins TRBV4-3 to TRBJ1-3, with TRBD1 matching 7 bases. Trimming cost V 4 bases and J 0 bases; bases outside gene matches: 6. Germline CDR1 is LGHNA and CDR2 is YSLEER. The CDR3 runs 16 residues.